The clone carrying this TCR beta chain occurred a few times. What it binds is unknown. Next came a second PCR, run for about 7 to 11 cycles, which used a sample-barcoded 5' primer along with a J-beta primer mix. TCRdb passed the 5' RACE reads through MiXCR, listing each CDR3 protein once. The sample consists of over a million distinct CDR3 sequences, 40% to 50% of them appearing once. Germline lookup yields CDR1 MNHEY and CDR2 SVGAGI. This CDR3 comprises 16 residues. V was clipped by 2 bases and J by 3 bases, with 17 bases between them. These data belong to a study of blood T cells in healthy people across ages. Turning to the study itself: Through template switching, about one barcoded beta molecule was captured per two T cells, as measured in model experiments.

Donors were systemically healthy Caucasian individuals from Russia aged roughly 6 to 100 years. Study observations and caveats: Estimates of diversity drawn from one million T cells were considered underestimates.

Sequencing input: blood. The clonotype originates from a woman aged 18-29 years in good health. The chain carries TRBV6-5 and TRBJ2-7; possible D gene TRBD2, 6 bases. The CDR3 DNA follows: TGTGCCAGCAGTTACGGCGGGGTAGGGACCAACTACGAGCAGTACTTC. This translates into CASSYGGVGTNYEQYF.